These T cell receptor beta chains were read from a single sample in a study of T-cell reconstitution after alpha-beta-depleted transplantation in children. TCRdb re-called the PCR reads with MiXCR, one entry per CDR3 protein. Of about 400,000 distinct CDR3 sequences in the sample, more than 10% were seen once. The source material was PBMCs, sampled from the stem cell graft. Receptors originate from a human donor who donated a stem cell graft to a child with Fanconi anemia. CDR3s include the opening cysteine and the closing phenylalanine or tryptophan. Clone size is not always given. Where it is, it says once, few, many or a class for expanded clones.

v_gene,abundance,j_gene,CDR3aa
TRBV12-3/TRBV12-4,many,TRBJ2-3,CASSFNSVGHDTDTQYF
TRBV4-2,many,TRBJ2-2,CASSQDRETSVNGELFF
TRBV5-6,few,TRBJ2-5,CASNQDRYSQETQYF
TRBV7-2,few,TRBJ2-3,CASSSGKSGLTDTQYF
TRBV11-2,once,TRBJ2-3,CASSLVVGSDTQYF
TRBV7-9,NA,TRBJ2-1,CASSSSGELYNEQFF
TRBV5-8,few,TRBJ1-2,CASGLGELNYGYTF
TRBV9,many,TRBJ2-5,CASSGGGPDDQYF
TRBV19,few,TRBJ2-5,CASSTTGLGDETQYF
TRBV12-3/TRBV12-4,few,TRBJ2-3,CASSIRTSGEGDTQYF
TRBV6-5,many,TRBJ2-1,CASSPRDRENEQFF
TRBV5-4,few,TRBJ2-2,CASSPGQSANTGELFF
TRBV21-1,NA,TRBJ2-5,CASSKRVASGGSYQDTQYF
TRBV4-2,few,TRBJ2-2,CASSLQTQITGELFF
TRBV20-1,few,TRBJ1-6,CSATWTSPGSPLHF
TRBV7-2,NA,TRBJ2-1,CASSLAWGNEQFF
TRBV29-1,few,TRBJ1-1,CSVRGAKSTEAFF
TRBV12-3/TRBV12-4,NA,TRBJ1-5,CASSSREVHSNQPQHF
TRBV12-3/TRBV12-4,NA,TRBJ1-1,CASSLSLGAGTEAFF
TRBV5-6,many,TRBJ2-1,CASTLGGNEQFF
TRBV20-1,NA,TRBJ1-1,CSARGGTDFRAFF
TRBV12-3/TRBV12-4,NA,TRBJ1-1,CASSLRQIQMNTEAFF
TRBV5-1,few,TRBJ1-4,CASSSGVRNEKLFF
TRBV20-1,NA,TRBJ2-6,CSASRDSSSGANVLTF
TRBV2,few,TRBJ1-1,CASSGRTVNTEAFF
TRBV20-1,NA,TRBJ2-2,CSAAGLNTGELFF
TRBV7-2,many,TRBJ2-2,CASPRMSTGELFF
TRBV7-4,NA,TRBJ1-3,CASSPRTGRVGNTIYF
TRBV20-1,NA,TRBJ1-1,CSADRVGNTEAFF
TRBV5-1,few,TRBJ1-3,CASKDTASGNTIYF
TRBV20-1,few,TRBJ2-2,CSAREGARNTGELFF
TRBV18,few,TRBJ1-3,CASSPSVGFGNTIYF
TRBV7-9,few,TRBJ2-7,CASSSDENSYEQYF
TRBV5-1,NA,TRBJ1-1,CASSPQGWGTEAFF
TRBV6-5,NA,TRBJ1-6,CASSYEYRDNSPLHF
TRBV12-3/TRBV12-4,many,TRBJ2-7,CASNRGQGNSEQYF
TRBV6-2/TRBV6-3,NA,TRBJ2-6,CASTYRGLSGANVLTF
TRBV12-3/TRBV12-4,many,TRBJ2-1,CASTLTSGGAGDEQFF
TRBV20-1,many,TRBJ2-3,CRPGQGVSDTQYF
TRBV7-2,NA,TRBJ1-1,CASSLTRDSTEAFF
TRBV15,many,TRBJ2-1,CATSRLAGVSNEQFF
TRBV5-1,few,TRBJ1-1,CASAGQNTEAFF
TRBV12-3/TRBV12-4,many,TRBJ2-3,CASSHGTTDTQYF
TRBV27,NA,TRBJ2-2,CASSRVRSDGELFF
TRBV6-5,NA,TRBJ1-1,CASSYFTANTEAFF